The clone carrying this T cell receptor beta chain was seen at least ten times. Its antigen is still unknown. This sample is drawn from a study of T cell repertoires in cytomegalovirus infection. Study-level information: Matching HLA type, along with CMV infection, was indicated by public TCR beta signatures.

Germline V gene data show CDR1 as SGHTA and CDR2 as FQGNSA. V lost 5 bases, J lost 2 bases, and 13 bases stayed unmatched. The CDR3 consists of 17 residues. From the reads, TCRdb called clonotypes with MiXCR, one entry per CDR3 protein. The sample has fewer than 350,000 distinct CDR3 sequences; 15% to 20% are singletons. Study-wide results and caveats: Cumulative public TCR beta family frequency identified carriers of CMV plus the relevant HLA. Clonotypes of TCR beta that were HLA-C-restricted and CMV-specific dominated the ex vivo response.

The material sequenced was PBMCs. This receptor was taken from a human donor in good health (CMV status not recorded). Some clones in this sample may be carry-over from other donors' samples. The chain combines TRBV7-2 with TRBJ2-3; 7 bases align to TRBD2. The CDR3 nucleotides are TGTGCCAGCAGCCGCGTCGGGTTGGGGAGGGACACAGATACGCAGTATTTT. Amino acid sequence: CASSRVGLGRDTDTQYF.